This T cell receptor (beta chain) was documented in a study of cytomegalovirus exposure and HLA in healthy donors. Broader study findings: Other equally common chains were less clonally expanded than HLA-associated TCR beta chains, a later analysis showed.

With regard to this clone: Its antigen is as yet unknown.

The PCR employed 60 Vbeta primers together with 13 Jbeta primers. Data came from immunoSEQ multiplex PCR; TCRdb stores just in-frame clones and leaves some out. The table shows about 180,000 clones, with 80% to 90% occurring only once. This CDR3 contains 14 residues. Per germline, CDR1 SGHRS and CDR2 YFSETQ. Trimming cost V 5 bases and J 3 bases, with 14 bases left between them. The chain combines TRBV5-1 with TRBJ2-5; TRBD2 might be the D (6 bases). The source is a male donor in good health and CMV-seronegative. The material sequenced was PBMCs. CDR3 sequence: CASRTNSGKETQYF. CDR3 sequence (DNA): TGCGCCAGCAGAACTAATAGCGGCAAAGAGACCCAGTACTTC.